The sequence of this T cell receptor (beta chain) was determined in a study of CD8+ T cells in alopecia areata. In the study overall: Those treated were given oral tofacitinib at 5 to 10 mg twice daily. Disease severity was quantified as SALT score of affected scalp area. General study points: Many expanded lesional clones stayed in scalp and blood while on tofacitinib.

Germline assignment: CDR1 MNHEY and CDR2 SVGAGI. Trimming took off 5 bases at V and 2 bases at J, with 9 bases between the two ends. The CDR3 consists of 13 residues. Noted treatment: oral pan-JAK inhibitor, 5-10 mg twice daily. Collection of lesional scalp punch biopsies and peripheral blood was performed in alopecia areata patients. The sequencing template was cDNA reverse transcribed from extracted RNA. The data were produced by immunoSEQ multiplex PCR, yet TCRdb's version contains in-frame clones alone and is incomplete. The table shows roughly 220,000 clones, with approximately 72% occurring only once. Comments on this clone: The target antigen is unknown.

This rearrangement joins TRBV6-5 to TRBJ1-2, with D possibly TRBD1 on 5 matching bases. This material consisted of CD4+ T cells sorted from blood, taken at week 44, from a patient treated with tofacitinib. This clonotype was obtained from a human donor with alopecia areata. CDR3 sequence (DNA): TGTGCCAGCAGTCCCAGGGAAAACTATGGCTACACCTTC. The encoded protein is CASSPRENYGYTF.